Listed below are T cell receptor beta chains from one sample, sequenced in a study of immune heterogeneity within non-small cell lung tumors. One entry per CDR3 protein results from TCRdb running MiXCR on the multiplex PCR reads. Of roughly 14,000 distinct CDR3 sequences in the sample, 28% were seen once. The specimen was lung tumor tissue. The receptor source for this set is a man in his forties with non-small cell lung cancer. Both conserved end residues are trimmed from each CDR3.

j_gene | v_gene | CDR3aa
TRBJ1-1 | TRBV5-1 | ASSLAVNTEAF
TRBJ2-3 | TRBV3-1 | ASSLTSGSTDTQY
TRBJ2-1 | TRBV20-1 | SASPHWGGNEQF
TRBJ2-1 | TRBV7-8 | ASSLARTSGGEQF
TRBJ1-1 | TRBV7-9 | ASSFLENTEAF
TRBJ2-5 | TRBV10-2 | ASRPSRGETQY
TRBJ1-2 | TRBV9 | ASSARTGQGGYT
TRBJ2-7 | TRBV28 | ASSFVTSYEQY
TRBJ1-3 | TRBV7-9 | ASSTGTLRNTIY
TRBJ2-1 | TRBV11-2 | ASSPRHGSLYNEQF
TRBJ2-5 | TRBV7-9 | ASSLPASGMETQY
TRBJ2-1 | TRBV11-3 | ASSLGGGSNEQF